The clone carrying this TCR beta chain was recorded many times. Its cognate antigen is unknown. The CDR3 runs 15 residues. With V trimmed by 5 bases and J by 1 base, 5 bases remained unmatched. Germline CDR1 is KGHSH and CDR2 is LQKENI. The record originates from a study of molecular identifiers for immune sequencing clone quantification. Study results and limitations: Spiked-in Jurkat TCR RNA corresponding to one cell was reported as detectable against 990,000 or so naive cells.

Libraries used roughly 20,000 to 1,000,000 sorted naive CD8 T cells and 10%, 30% or 50% RNA input. A CD8+CD4-CCR7+CD45RA+ gate was used to sort naive CD8 T cells. Preparation of the bulk TCR libraries relied on previously described methods and listed TCR primers. TCRdb called the PCR reads again in MiXCR, with one record for every CDR3 protein. Of under 600,000 distinct CDR3 sequences listed, roughly 24% are singletons. Sequencing was done on a sample of naive CD8+ T cells from blood, with Jurkat cell RNA spiked in. Subset noted: FACS-sorted CD8+CD4-CCR7+CD45RA+ naive T cells. The clonotype was recovered from a human donor in good health. Some libraries in this study had Jurkat cell RNA spiked in. The chain links TRBV18 to TRBJ2-5; 9 bases agree with TRBD2. DNA for the CDR3: TGTGCCAGCTCAAAGACTAGCGGCCCCCAAGAGACCCAGTACTTC. Protein product: CASSKTSGPQETQYF.